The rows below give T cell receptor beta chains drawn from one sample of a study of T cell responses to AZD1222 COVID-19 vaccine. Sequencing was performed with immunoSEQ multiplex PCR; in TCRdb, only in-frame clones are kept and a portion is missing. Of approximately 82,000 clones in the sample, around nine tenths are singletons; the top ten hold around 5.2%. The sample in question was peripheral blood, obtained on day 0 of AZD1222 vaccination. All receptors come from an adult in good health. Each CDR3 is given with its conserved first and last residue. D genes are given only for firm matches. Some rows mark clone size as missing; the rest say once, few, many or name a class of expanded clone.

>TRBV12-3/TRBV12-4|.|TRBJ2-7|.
TGTGCCAGCACCTCGCACACCCGCTACGAGCAGTACTTC
CASTSHTRYEQYF
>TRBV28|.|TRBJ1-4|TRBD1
TGTGCCAGCAGTAGGGACAGGGCGGGTAATAATGAAAAACTGTTTTTT
CASSRDRAGNNEKLFF
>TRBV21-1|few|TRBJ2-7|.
TGTGCCAGCAGCAAAGTGCCGGGTACCCTGACTCCCTACGAGCAGTACTTC
CASSKVPGTLTPYEQYF
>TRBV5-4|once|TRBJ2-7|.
TGTGCCAGCAGCTTAGGGCAGGCGAGGTACGACGAGCAGTACTTC
CASSLGQARYDEQYF
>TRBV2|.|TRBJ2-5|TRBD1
TGTGCCAGCACCGAAGATTCCGGGACAGGTCACTTC
CASTEDSGTGHF
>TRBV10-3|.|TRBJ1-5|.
TGTGCCATCAGTCAAGAGAATCAGCCCCAGCATTTT
CAISQENQPQHF
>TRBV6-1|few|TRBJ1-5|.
TGTGCCAGCAGTGAATATGGGCCGTCCCAGCCCCAGCATTTT
CASSEYGPSQPQHF
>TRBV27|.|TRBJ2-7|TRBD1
TGTGCCAGCAGTTTAACAGGGGCCTACGAGCAGTACTTC
CASSLTGAYEQYF
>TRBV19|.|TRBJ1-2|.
TGTGCCAGTAGTATAGAAGAGGGGCTCGGTGGCTACACCTTC
CASSIEEGLGGYTF
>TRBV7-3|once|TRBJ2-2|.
TGTGCCAGCAGCAAACTCGGGGAATCTAACACCGGGGAGCTGTTTTTT
CASSKLGESNTGELFF
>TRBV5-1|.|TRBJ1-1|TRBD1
TGCGCCAGCAGCCCCAGGACAGGGGTAATGAACACTGAAGCTTTCTTT
CASSPRTGVMNTEAFF
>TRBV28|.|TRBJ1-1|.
TGTGCCAGCAGTCAAAATCGCCCCATGAACACTGAAGCTTTCTTT
CASSQNRPMNTEAFF
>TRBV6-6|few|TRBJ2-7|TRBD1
TGTGCCAGCAGTTATCTTAAGGGGACAGGGTCCTACGAGCAGTACTTC
CASSYLKGTGSYEQYF
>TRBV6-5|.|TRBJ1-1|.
TGTGCCAGCAGTCGCCTTTTAAACACTGAAGCTTTCTTT
CASSRLLNTEAFF
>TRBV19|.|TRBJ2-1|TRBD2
TGTGCCAGTAGTGAACGACTAGCGGGGGTCCCCTACAATGAGCAGTTCTTC
CASSERLAGVPYNEQFF
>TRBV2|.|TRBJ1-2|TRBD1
TGTGCCAGCGGCGACAGGGGAGGAAGCTATGGCTACACCTTC
CASGDRGGSYGYTF
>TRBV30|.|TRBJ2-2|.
TGTGCCTGGAGCCGGGACCCTCGCACCGGGGAGCTGTTTTTT
CAWSRDPRTGELFF
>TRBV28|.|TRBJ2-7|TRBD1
TGTGCCAGCAGCTTTCCCTCGACAGGGGGACGTGAGCAGTACTTC
CASSFPSTGGREQYF
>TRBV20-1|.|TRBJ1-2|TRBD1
TGCAGTGCTAGTCCCCCGGGACAGGGGGCAGCTGGCTACACCTTC
CSASPPGQGAAGYTF
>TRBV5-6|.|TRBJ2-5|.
TGTGCCAGCAGCTTGGGACACCAGGAGTACCAAGAGACCCAGTACTTC
CASSLGHQEYQETQYF
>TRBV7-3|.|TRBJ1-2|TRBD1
TGTGCCAGCAGCCCCCAATCGACAGGGGGCGACTATGGCTACACCTTC
CASSPQSTGGDYGYTF
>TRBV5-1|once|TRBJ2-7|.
TGCGCCAGCAGCGGATTCTACGAGCAGTACTTC
CASSGFYEQYF
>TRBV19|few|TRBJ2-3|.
TGTGCCAGTAGCGGCCGCAGGCAAAGCACAGATACGCAGTATTTT
CASSGRRQSTDTQYF
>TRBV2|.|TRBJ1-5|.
TGTGCCAGCAGTGGGGTAGCTCAGCCCCAGCATTTT
CASSGVAQPQHF
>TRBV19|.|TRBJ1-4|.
TGTGCCAGTAGTATATATTACGGGCAGCTTAATGAAAAACTGTTTTTT
CASSIYYGQLNEKLFF
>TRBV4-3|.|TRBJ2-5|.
TGCGCCAGCAGCCAAGGACCGGGAGAGACCCAGTACTTC
CASSQGPGETQYF
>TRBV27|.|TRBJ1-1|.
TGTGCCAGCAGTTTATGGGTAAGGGGGACTGAAGCTTTCTTT
CASSLWVRGTEAFF
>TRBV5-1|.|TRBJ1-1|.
TGCGCCAGCAGCCCTGGTGGGGCCGTGATGAACACTGAAGCTTTCTTT
CASSPGGAVMNTEAFF
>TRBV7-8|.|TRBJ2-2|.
TGTGCCAGCAGAAGTCCCAACACCGGGGAGCTGTTTTTT
CASRSPNTGELFF
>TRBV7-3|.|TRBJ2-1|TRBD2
TGTGCCAGCGCTAAAACCCCGACTAGCTTGGGTACGGTGGAGTTCTTC
CASAKTPTSLGTVEFF
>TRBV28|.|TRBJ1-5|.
TGTGCCAGCAGTTTAAGGCAGGGGTACAATCAGCCCCAGCATTTT
CASSLRQGYNQPQHF
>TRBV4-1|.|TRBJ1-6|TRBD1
TGCGCCAGCAGCCAAGAATCGGGAGAGGGGGCTTTATTTGGTCCCCCCCTCCACTTT
CASSQESGEGALFGPPLHF
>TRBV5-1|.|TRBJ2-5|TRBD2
TGCGCCAGCAGAACCTGGCCAGCGGGGAGCCAAGAGACCCAGTACTTC
CASRTWPAGSQETQYF
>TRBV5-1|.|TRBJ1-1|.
TGCGCCAGCAGCTTGGAGGCAGGACCCACTGAAGCTTTCTTT
CASSLEAGPTEAFF
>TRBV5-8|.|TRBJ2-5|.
TGTGCCAGCAGCTTTGGAAAGGGAGGCCAAGAGACCCAGTACTTC
CASSFGKGGQETQYF
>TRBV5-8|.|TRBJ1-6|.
TGTGCCAGCAGCTTGGTTTGGGGTGTAGCTTCACCCCTCCACTTT
CASSLVWGVASPLHF
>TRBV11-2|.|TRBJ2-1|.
TGTGCCAGCAGCTTAGATCTGAGGACGAACAATGAGCAGTTCTTC
CASSLDLRTNNEQFF
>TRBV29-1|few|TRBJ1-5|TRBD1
TGCAGCGTTGACCCCACAGGGGACAATTATAGCAATCAGCCCCAGCATTTT
CSVDPTGDNYSNQPQHF
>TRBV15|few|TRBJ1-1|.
TGTGCCACCAGCAGAGAACCCAGGCATGAAGCTTTCTTT
CATSREPRHEAFF
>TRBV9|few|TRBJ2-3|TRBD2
TGTGCCAGCAGCCCCGGACTAGTTCTGTCAGATACGCAGTATTTT
CASSPGLVLSDTQYF
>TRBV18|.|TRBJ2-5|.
TGTGCCAGCTCAGGGGCGAATCCCCAAGAGACCCAGTACTTC
CASSGANPQETQYF
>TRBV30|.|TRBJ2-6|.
TGTGCCTGGAGCCGGTTCTCTGGGGCCAACGTCCTGACTTTC
CAWSRFSGANVLTF
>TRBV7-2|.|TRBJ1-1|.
TGTGCCAGCAGTTCTTCCCCCACGGGGGGCGGCACTGAAGCTTTCTTT
CASSSSPTGGGTEAFF
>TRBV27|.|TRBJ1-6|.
TGTGCCAGCAGTTTTTTGGATTCACCCCTCCACTTT
CASSFLDSPLHF
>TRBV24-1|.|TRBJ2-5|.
TGTGCCACCAGTGGGGGGCTCAGGGGCTCTGTGGAGACCCAGTACTTC
CATSGGLRGSVETQYF
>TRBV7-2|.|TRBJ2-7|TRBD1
TGTGCCAGCAGCTTAGCAGGGACAGGGGGCCGCGAGCAGTACTTC
CASSLAGTGGREQYF
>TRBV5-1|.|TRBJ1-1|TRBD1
TGCGCCAGCAGCTTAACAGGGGAGACTGAAGCTTTCTTT
CASSLTGETEAFF
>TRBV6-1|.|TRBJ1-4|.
TGTGCCAGCAGTGAAAAGGTCGGGGGAAGGGTAATTGCAACTAATGAAAAACTGTTTTTT
CASSEKVGGRVIATNEKLFF
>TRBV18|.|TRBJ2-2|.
TGTGCCAGCTCACCACATCAGGGACGAACCGGGGAGCTGTTTTTT
CASSPHQGRTGELFF
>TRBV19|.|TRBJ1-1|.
TGTGCCAGTAGTATTACGGGGGAGCGGACTGAAGCTTTCTTT
CASSITGERTEAFF
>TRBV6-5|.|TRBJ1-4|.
TGTGCCAGCAGTTACCTTGGGGGTACTAATGAAAAACTGTTTTTT
CASSYLGGTNEKLFF
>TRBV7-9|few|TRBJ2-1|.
TGTGCCAGCAGCTCCTGGGGTAGCTCGAGCTCCTACAATGAGCAGTTCTTC
CASSSWGSSSSYNEQFF
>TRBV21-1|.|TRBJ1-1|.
TGTGCCAGCAGCACAAAAGTCCCCCTTGGGGGGAGTCCCGGGACAGTGAACACTGAAGCTTTCTTT
CASSTKVPLGGSPGTVNTEAFF
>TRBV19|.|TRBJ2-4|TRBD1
TGTGCCAGTAGTACGACAGGGGGACTCATTCAGTACTTC
CASSTTGGLIQYF